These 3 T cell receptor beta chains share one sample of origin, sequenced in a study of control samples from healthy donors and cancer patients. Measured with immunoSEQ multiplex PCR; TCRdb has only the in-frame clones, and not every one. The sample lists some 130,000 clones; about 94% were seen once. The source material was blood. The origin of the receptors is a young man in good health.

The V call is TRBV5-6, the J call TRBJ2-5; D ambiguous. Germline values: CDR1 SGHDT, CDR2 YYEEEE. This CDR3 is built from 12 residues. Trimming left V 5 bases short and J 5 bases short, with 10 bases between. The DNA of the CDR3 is TGTGCCAGCAGATCTATTAAGGAGACCCAGTACTTC. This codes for CASRSIKETQYF.

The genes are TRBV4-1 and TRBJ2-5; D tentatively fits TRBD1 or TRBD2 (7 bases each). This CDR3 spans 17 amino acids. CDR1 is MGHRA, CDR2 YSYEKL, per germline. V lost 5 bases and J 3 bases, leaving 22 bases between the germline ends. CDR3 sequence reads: CASSFTHGEGAKETQYF. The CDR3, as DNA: TGCGCCAGCAGCTTCACCCACGGGGAGGGGGCTAAAGAGACCCAGTACTTC.

CDR3 region: CASSSRQGGSQPQHF. CDR3 bases: TGTGCCAGCAGTTCGAGACAGGGGGGTAGTCAGCCCCAGCATTTT. The chain combines TRBV27 with TRBJ1-5; 9 bases agree with TRBD1. V shed 4 bases, J shed 6 bases, and the junction held 7 bases outside the gene matches. The CDR3 has 15 residues. Germline lookup yields CDR1 MNHEY and CDR2 SMNVEV (reference sequence).